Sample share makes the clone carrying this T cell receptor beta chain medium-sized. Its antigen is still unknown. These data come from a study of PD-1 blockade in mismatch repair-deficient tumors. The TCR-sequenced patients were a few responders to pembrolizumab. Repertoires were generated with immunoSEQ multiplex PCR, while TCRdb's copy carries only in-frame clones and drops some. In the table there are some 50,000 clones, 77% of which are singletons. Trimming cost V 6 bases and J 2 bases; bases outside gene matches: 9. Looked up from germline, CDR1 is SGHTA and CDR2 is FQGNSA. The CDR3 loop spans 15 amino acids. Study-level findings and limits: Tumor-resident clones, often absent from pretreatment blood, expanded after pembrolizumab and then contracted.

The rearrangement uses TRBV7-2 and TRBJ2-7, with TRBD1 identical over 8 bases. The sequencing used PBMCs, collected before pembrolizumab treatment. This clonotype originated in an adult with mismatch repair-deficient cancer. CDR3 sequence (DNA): TGTGCCAGCAGTCCCGGCCCGGACAGGGCCTACGAGCAGTACTTC. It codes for CASSPGPDRAYEQYF.